These T cell receptor beta chains were read from a single sample in a study of control samples from healthy donors and cancer patients. Clones were sequenced by immunoSEQ multiplex PCR, and TCRdb holds only the in-frame ones, with some missing. Of about 79,000 clones listed, approximately 93% are singletons. Sequenced: PBMCs. All receptors derive from a woman in her forties with lung cancer. Each CDR3 is given with its conserved first and last residue. Each record gives: V gene, D gene, CDR3 length, CDR3 protein. The D gene is left open where the match is weak.

V gene: TRBV12-3/TRBV12-4; D gene: NA; CDR3 length: 12; CDR3 protein: CASRGFGETQYF
V gene: TRBV19; D gene: NA; CDR3 length: 16; CDR3 protein: CASSPPQDSSYNEQFF
V gene: TRBV18; D gene: TRBD1; CDR3 length: 14; CDR3 protein: CASSLRQGVSEQYF
V gene: TRBV6-5; D gene: TRBD2; CDR3 length: 15; CDR3 protein: CASTQRSGGRDTQYF
V gene: TRBV28; D gene: TRBD1; CDR3 length: 15; CDR3 protein: CASSLWDRDSYGYTF
V gene: TRBV6-5; D gene: NA; CDR3 length: 12; CDR3 protein: CASSGINYGYTF
V gene: TRBV7-9; D gene: NA; CDR3 length: 12; CDR3 protein: CASSSLDREQFF
V gene: TRBV11-3; D gene: NA; CDR3 length: 12; CDR3 protein: CASSLDTDTQYF
V gene: TRBV27; D gene: NA; CDR3 length: 14; CDR3 protein: CASSVLPVGNEQFF
V gene: TRBV19; D gene: NA; CDR3 length: 12; CDR3 protein: CASSSNGEKLFF
V gene: TRBV5-1; D gene: NA; CDR3 length: 14; CDR3 protein: CASSLSGQNTEAFF